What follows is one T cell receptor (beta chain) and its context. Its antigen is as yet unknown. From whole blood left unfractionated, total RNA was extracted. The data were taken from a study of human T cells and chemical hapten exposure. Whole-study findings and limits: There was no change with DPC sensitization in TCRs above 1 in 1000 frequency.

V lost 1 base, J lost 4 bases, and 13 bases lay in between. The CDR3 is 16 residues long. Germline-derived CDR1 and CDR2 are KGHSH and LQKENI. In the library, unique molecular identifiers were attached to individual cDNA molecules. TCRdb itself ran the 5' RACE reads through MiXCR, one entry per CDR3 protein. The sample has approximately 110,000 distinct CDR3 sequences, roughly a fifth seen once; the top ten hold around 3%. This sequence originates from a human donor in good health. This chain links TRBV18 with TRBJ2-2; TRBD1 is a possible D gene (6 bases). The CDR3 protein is CASSPRLGHFTGELFF. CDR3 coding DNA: TGTGCCAGCTCACCACGTCTGGGACATTTCACCGGGGAGCTGTTTTTT.